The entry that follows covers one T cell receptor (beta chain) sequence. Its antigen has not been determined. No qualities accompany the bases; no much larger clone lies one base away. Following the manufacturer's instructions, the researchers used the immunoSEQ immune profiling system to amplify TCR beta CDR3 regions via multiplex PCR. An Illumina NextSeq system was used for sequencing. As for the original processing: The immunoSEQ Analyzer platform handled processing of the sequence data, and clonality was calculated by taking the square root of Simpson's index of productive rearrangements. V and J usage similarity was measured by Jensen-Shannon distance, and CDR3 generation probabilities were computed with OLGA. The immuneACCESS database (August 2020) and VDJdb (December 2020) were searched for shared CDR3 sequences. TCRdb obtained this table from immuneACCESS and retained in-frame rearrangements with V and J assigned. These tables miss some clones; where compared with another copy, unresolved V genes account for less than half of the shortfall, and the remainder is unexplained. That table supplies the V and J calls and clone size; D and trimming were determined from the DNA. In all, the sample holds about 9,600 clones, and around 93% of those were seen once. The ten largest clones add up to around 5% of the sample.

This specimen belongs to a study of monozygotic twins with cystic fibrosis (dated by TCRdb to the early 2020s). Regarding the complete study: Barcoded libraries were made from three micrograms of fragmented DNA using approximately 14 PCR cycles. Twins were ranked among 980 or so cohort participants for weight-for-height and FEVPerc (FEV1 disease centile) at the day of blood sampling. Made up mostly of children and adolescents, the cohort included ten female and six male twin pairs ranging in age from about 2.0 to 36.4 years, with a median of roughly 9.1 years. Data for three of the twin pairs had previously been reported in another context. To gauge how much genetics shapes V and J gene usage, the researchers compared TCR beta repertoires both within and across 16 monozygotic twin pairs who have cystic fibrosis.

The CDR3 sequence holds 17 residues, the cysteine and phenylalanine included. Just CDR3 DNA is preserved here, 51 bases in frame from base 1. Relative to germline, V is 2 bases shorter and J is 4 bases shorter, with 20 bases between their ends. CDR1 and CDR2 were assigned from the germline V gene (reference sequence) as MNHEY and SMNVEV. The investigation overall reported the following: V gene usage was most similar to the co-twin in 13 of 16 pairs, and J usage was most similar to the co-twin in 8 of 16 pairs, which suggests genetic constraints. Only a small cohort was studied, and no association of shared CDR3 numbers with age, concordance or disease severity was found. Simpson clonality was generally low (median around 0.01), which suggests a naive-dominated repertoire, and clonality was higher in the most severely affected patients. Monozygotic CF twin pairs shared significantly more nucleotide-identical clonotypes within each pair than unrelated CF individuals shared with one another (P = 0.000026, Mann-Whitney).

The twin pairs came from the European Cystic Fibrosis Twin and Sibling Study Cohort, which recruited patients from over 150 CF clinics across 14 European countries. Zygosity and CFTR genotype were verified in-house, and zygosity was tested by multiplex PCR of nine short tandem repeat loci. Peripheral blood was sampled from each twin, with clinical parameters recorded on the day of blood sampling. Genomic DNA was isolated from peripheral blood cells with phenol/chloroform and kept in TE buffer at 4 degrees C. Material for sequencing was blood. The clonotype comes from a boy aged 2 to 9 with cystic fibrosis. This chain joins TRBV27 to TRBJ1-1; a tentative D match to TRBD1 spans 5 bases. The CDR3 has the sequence CASSLGAFSGGFTEAFF. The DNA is TGTGCCAGCAGTTTAGGGGCTTTCAGTGGGGGGTTCACTGAAGCTTTCTTT.